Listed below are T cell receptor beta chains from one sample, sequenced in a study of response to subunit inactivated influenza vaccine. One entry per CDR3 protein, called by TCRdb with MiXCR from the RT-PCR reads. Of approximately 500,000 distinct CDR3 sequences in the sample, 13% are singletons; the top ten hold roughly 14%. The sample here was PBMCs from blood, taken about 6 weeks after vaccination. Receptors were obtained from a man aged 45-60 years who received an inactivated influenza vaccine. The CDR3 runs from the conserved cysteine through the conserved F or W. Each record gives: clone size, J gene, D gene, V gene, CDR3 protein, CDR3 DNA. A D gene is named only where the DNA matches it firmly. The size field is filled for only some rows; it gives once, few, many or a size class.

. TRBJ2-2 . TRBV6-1 CASRAAQARTGELFF TGTGCCAGCCGCGCGGCCCAGGCGAGGACCGGGGAGCTGTTTTTT
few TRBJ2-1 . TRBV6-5 CASSYNKDSEKFF TGTGCCAGCAGTTACAACAAGGACAGCGAGAAGTTCTTC
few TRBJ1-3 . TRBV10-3 CAISEWSGNGNTIYF TGTGCCATCAGTGAGTGGTCCGGGAATGGAAACACCATATATTTT
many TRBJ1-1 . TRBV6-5 CASSFRTENTEAFF TGTGCCAGCAGTTTTCGGACCGAGAACACTGAAGCTTTCTTT
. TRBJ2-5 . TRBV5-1 CASSGTTGSQETQYF TGCGCCAGCAGCGGCACTACAGGGTCCCAAGAGACCCAGTACTTC
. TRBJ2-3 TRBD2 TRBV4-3 CASSQDPAGPPDTQYF TGCGCCAGCAGCCAAGATCCAGCGGGACCCCCAGATACGCAGTATTTT
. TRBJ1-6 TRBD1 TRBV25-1 CASSSTGTGGSPLHF TGTGCCAGCAGCTCAACCGGGACAGGCGGTTCACCCCTCCACTTT
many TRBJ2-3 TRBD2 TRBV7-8 CASSLRRESTDTQYF TGTGCCAGCAGTTTAAGGCGGGAGAGCACAGATACGCAGTATTTT
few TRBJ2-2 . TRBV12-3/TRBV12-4 CASSLAGAGAGELFF TGTGCCAGCAGTTTAGCGGGGGCTGGGGCCGGGGAGCTGTTTTTT
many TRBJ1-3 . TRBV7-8 CASRSHSGNTIYF TGTGCCAGTAGGAGCCACTCTGGAAACACCATATATTTT
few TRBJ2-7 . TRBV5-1 CASSRTFPLAEYEQYF TGCGCCAGCAGCCGTACCTTTCCCCTTGCGGAGTACGAGCAGTACTTC
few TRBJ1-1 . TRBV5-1 CASKSPGVYTEAFF TGCGCCAGCAAATCTCCGGGGGTTTACACTGAAGCTTTCTTT
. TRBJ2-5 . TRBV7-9 CASIGSGGMETQYF TGTGCCAGCATCGGAAGCGGTGGGATGGAGACCCAGTACTTC
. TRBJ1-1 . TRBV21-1 CASSKALRSNTEAFF TGTGCCAGCAGCAAAGCGCTCCGCTCGAACACTGAAGCTTTCTTT
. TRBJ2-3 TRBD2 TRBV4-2 CASSQDMVAGGLADTQYF TGTGCCAGCAGCCAAGATATGGTAGCGGGAGGCCTCGCAGATACGCAGTATTTT
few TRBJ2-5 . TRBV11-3 CASSPNRAAETQYF TGTGCCAGCAGCCCGAACAGGGCGGCGGAGACCCAGTACTTC
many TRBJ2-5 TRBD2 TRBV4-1 CASSQGTSGETQYF TGCGCCAGCAGCCAAGGGACTAGCGGGGAGACCCAGTACTTC
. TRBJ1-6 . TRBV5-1 CASHQERGSPLHF TGCGCCAGCCACCAGGAGAGAGGGTCACCCCTCCACTTT
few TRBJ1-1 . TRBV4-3 CASSQDRPWATEAFF TGCGCCAGCAGCCAAGATAGGCCATGGGCCACTGAAGCTTTCTTT
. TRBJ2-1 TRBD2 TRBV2 CASSPRGSGRAGFSSNEQFF TGTGCCAGCAGTCCTCGGGGTAGCGGGAGGGCCGGTTTTTCATCGAATGAGCAGTTCTTC
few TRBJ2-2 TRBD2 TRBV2 CASVTSGRNTGELFF TGTGCCAGCGTGACTAGCGGGAGGAACACCGGGGAGCTGTTTTTT
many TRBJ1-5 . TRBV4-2 CASSPEPYQPQHF TGTGCCAGCAGCCCCGAACCATATCAGCCCCAGCATTTT
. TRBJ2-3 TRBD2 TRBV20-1 CSAWTSGGPSNTQYF TGCAGTGCTTGGACTAGCGGGGGACCGAGTAATACGCAGTATTTT
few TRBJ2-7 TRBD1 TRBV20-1 CSARTGGSTYEQYF TGCAGTGCTAGGACAGGGGGATCTACCTACGAGCAGTACTTC
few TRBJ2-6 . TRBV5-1 CASSLQGIGANVLTF TGCGCCAGCAGCTTACAGGGAATCGGGGCCAACGTCCTGACTTTC
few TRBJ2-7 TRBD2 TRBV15 CATSRDQRGRAPYEQYF TGTGCCACCAGCAGAGATCAGCGCGGGAGGGCCCCCTACGAGCAGTACTTC